The 2 T cell receptor beta chains presented below share a single source sample, sequenced in a study of cytomegalovirus exposure and HLA in healthy donors. TCRdb's table, derived via immunoSEQ multiplex PCR, lists solely in-frame clones and lacks some. The sample contains around 200,000 clones, approximately 86% of which appear only once. Sequenced sample: PBMCs. Receptor source: a woman aged 18-30 years in good health and CMV-seronegative.

This clone has a handful of counts. The V call is TRBV7-9, the J call TRBJ1-1, with D perhaps matching TRBD1 (5 bases). This CDR3 has 14 amino acids. Per the germline V gene, CDR1 is SEHNR and CDR2 is FQNEAQ (reference sequence). V was pared by 0 bases and J by 5 bases, with 10 bases between. The CDR3 loop is CASSLAPGRTEAFF. The DNA for the CDR3 is TGTGCCAGCAGCTTAGCGCCAGGGAGGACTGAAGCTTTCTTT.

V and J are TRBV6-4 and TRBJ2-1, with TRBD2 matching 12 bases. Trimming cost V 5 bases and J 0 bases; bases outside gene matches: 2. Germline loops: CDR1 MRHNA, CDR2 SNTAGT. The CDR3 is made up of 16 amino acids. This CDR3 is CASSRLAGASYNEQFF. The CDR3 nucleotides are TGTGCCAGCAGTCGACTAGCGGGGGCCTCCTACAATGAGCAGTTCTTC.